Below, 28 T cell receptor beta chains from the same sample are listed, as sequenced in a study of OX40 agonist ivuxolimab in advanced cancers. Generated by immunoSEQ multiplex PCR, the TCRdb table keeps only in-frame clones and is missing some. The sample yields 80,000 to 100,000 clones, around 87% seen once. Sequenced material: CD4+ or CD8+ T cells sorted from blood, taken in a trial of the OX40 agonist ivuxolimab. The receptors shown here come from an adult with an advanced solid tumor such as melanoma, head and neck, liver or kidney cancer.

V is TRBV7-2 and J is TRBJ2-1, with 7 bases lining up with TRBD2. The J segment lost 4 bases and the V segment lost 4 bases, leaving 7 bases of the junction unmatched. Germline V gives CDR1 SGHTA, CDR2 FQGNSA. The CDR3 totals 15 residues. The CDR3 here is CASSSGGIRYNEQFF. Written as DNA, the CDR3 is TGTGCCAGCAGCTCGGGGGGAATAAGGTACAATGAGCAGTTCTTC.

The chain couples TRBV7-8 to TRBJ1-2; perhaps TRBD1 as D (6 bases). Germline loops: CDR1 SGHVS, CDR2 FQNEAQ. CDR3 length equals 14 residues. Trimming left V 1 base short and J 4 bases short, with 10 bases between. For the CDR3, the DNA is TGTGCCAGCAGCTTAGGTACAGGGCCCTATGGCTACACCTTC. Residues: CASSLGTGPYGYTF.

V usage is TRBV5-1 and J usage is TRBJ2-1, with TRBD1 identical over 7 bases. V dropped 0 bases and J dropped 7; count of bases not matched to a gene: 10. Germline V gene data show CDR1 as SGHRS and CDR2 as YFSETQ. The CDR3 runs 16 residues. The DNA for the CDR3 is TGCGCCAGCAGCTTGGTGGCAGGGGGAATGGTGAATGAGCAGTTCTTC. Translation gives CASSLVAGGMVNEQFF.

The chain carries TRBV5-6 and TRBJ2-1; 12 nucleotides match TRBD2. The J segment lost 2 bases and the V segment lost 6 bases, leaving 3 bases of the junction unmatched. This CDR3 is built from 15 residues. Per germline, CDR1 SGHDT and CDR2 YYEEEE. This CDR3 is CASTPSGGAYNEQFF. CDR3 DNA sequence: TGTGCCAGCACCCCTAGCGGGGGGGCCTACAATGAGCAGTTCTTC.

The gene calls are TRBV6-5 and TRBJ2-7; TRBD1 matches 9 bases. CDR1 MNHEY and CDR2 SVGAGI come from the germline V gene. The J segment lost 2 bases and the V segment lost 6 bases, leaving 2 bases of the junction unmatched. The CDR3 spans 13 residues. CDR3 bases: TGTGCCAGCAGGAACAGGGGGCCCTACGAGCAGTACTTC. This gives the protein CASRNRGPYEQYF.

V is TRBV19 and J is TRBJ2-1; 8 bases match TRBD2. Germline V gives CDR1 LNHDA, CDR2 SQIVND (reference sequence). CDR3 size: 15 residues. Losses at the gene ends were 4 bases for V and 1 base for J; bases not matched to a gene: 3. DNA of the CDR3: TGTGCCAGTAGTACCCGGGGGGGATCCTACAATGAGCAGTTCTTC. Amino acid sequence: CASSTRGGSYNEQFF.

The CDR3 DNA reads TGTGCCAGCAGGGCAGGGGGGCGAGTGCAGCATTTT. Its protein product is CASRAGGRVQHF. The rearrangement links TRBV2 to TRBJ1-5; 7 positions match TRBD1. This CDR3 is built from 12 residues. Germline values: CDR1 SNHLY, CDR2 FYNNEI. With V trimmed by 6 bases and J by 13 bases, 9 bases remained unmatched.

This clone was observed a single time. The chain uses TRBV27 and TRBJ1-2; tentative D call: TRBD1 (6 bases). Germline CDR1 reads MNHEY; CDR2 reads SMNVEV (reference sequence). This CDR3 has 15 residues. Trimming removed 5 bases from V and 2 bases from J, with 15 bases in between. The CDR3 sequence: CASSTKGGKNYGYTF. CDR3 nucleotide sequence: TGTGCCAGCAGTACGAAAGGGGGGAAGAACTATGGCTACACCTTC.

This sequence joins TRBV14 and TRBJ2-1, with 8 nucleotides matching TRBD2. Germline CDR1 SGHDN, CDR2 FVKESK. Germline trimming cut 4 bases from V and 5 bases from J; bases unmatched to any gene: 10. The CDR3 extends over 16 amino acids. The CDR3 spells CASSPRGGATHNEQFF. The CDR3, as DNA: TGTGCCAGCAGCCCCCGGGGGGGGGCTACGCACAATGAGCAGTTCTTC.

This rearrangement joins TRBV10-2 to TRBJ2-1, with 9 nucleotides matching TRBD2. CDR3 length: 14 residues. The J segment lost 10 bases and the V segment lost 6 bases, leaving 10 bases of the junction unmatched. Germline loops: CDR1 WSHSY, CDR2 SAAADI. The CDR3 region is CASSANYGTSEQFF. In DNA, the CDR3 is TGCGCCAGCAGCGCAAACTACGGGACTAGCGAGCAGTTCTTC.

The CDR3 sequence: CASRGAGGLNEKLFF. CDR3 coding DNA: TGTGCCAGCCGCGGGGCAGGGGGCTTGAATGAAAAACTGTTTTTT. This sequence joins TRBV7-9 and TRBJ1-4; 8 positions match TRBD1. CDR1 SEHNR and CDR2 FQNEAQ come from the germline V gene (reference sequence). The CDR3 loop spans 15 amino acids. V lost 8 bases and J lost 5; bases outside the gene matches: 10.

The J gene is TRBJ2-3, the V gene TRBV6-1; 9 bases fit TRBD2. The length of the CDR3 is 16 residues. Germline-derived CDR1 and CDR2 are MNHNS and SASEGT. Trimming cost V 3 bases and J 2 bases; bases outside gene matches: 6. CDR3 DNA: TGTGCCAGCAGTGACGTAGCGGGGGCCTACACAGATACGCAGTATTTT. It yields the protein CASSDVAGAYTDTQYF.

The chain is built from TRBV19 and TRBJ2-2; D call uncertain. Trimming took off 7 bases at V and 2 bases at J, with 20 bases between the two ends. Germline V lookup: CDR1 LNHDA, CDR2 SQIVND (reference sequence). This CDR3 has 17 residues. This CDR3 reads CASTLPGRGHNTGELFF. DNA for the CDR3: TGTGCCAGTACCCTCCCAGGTCGTGGGCACAACACCGGGGAGCTGTTTTTT.

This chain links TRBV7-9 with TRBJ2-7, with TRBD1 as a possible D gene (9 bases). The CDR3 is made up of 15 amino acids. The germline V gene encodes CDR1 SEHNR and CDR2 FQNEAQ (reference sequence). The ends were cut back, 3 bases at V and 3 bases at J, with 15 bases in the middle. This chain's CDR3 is CASSFAGGQGYEQYF. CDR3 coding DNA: TGTGCCAGCAGCTTCGCGGGGGGACAGGGCTACGAGCAGTACTTC. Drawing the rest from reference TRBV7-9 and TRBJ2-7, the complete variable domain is DTGVSQNPRHKITKRGQNVTFRCDPISEHNRLYWYRQTLGQGPEFLTYFQNEAQLEKSRLLSDRFSAERPKGSFSTLEIQRTEQGDSAMYLCASSFAGGQGYEQYFGPGTRLTVT.

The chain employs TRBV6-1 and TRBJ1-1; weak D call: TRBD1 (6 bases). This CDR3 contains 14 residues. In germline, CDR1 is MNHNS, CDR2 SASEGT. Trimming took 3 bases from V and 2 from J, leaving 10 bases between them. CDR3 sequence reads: CASSERGANTEAFF. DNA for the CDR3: TGTGCCAGCAGTGAGAGGGGGGCCAACACTGAAGCTTTCTTT.

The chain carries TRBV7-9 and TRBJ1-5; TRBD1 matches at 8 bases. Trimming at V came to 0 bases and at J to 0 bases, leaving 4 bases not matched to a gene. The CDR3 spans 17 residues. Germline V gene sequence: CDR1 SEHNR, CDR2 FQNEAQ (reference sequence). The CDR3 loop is CASSLATGVYSNQPQHF. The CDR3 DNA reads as TGTGCCAGCAGCTTAGCGACAGGGGTCTATAGCAATCAGCCCCAGCATTTT.

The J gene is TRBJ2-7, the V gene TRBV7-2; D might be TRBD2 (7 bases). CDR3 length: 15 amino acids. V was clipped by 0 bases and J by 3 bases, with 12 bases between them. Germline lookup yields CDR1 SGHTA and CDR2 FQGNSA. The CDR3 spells CASSLAGGRGYEQYF. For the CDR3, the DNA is TGTGCCAGCAGCTTAGCCGGGGGGCGCGGCTACGAGCAGTACTTC.

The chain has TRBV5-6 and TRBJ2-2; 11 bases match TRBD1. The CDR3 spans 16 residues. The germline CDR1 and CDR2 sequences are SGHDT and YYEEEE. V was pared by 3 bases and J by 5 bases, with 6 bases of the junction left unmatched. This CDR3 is CASSSWTGGSTGELFF. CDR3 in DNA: TGTGCCAGCAGCTCCTGGACAGGGGGCTCAACCGGGGAGCTGTTTTTT.

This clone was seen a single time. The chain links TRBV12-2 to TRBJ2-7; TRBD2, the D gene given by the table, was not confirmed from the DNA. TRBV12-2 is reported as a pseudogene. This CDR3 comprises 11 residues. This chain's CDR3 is CASRQGGEQYF. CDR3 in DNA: TGTGCAAGTCGCCAAGGAGGCGAGCAGTACTTC.

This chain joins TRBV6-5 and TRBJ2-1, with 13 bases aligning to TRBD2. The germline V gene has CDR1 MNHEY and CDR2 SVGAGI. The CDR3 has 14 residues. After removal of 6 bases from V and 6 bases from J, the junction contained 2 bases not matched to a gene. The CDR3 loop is CASSRLAGGNEQFF. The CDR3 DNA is TGTGCCAGCAGCCGACTAGCGGGGGGCAATGAGCAGTTCTTC.

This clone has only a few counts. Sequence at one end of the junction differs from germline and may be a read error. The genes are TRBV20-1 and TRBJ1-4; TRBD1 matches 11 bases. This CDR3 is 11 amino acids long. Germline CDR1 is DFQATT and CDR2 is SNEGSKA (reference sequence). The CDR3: CSAPGQGADVF. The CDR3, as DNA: TGCAGTGCTCCCGGACAGGGGGCTGATGTTTTT.

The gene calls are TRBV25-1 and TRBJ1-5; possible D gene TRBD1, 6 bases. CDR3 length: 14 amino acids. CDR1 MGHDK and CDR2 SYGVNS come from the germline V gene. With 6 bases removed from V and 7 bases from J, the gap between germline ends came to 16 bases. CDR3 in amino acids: CASRGPGAGQPQHF. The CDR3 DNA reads TGTGCCAGCAGGGGTCCGGGGGCGGGGCAGCCCCAGCATTTT.

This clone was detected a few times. In DNA form, the CDR3 reads TGTGCCAGCTCACCTACCAAGCAACAGAACACTGAAGCTTTCTTT. It specifies CASSPTKQQNTEAFF. The chain has TRBV18 and TRBJ1-1; D remains unclear. V dropped 3 bases and J dropped 1 base, with 12 bases sitting between them. Germline values: CDR1 KGHSH, CDR2 LQKENI. The CDR3 sequence is 15 residues long.

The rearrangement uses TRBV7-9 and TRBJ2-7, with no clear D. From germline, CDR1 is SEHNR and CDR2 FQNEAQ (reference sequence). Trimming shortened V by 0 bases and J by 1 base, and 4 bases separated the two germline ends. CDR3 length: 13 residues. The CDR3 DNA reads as TGTGCCAGCAGCTTAGCCGCTTCCTACGAGCAGTACTTC. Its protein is CASSLAASYEQYF.

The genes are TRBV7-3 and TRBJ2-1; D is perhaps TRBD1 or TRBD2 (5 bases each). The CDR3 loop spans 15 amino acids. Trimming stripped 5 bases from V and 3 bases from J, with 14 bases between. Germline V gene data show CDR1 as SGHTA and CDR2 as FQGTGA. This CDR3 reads CASSLEGPSYNEQFF. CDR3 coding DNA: TGTGCCAGCAGCCTCGAGGGGCCTAGCTACAATGAGCAGTTCTTC.

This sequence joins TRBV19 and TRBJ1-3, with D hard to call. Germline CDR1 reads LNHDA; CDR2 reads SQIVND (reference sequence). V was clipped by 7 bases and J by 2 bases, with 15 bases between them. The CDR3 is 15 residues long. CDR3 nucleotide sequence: TGTGCCAGTACCCGTGAACCCAGCACTGGAAACACCATATATTTT. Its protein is CASTREPSTGNTIYF.

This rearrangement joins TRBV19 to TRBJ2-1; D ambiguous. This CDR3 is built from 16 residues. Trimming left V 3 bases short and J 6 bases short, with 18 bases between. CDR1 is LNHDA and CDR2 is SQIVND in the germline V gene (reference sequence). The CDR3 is CASSINLVRTSNEQFF. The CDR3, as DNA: TGTGCCAGTAGTATCAATCTAGTTCGGACGTCCAATGAGCAGTTCTTC.

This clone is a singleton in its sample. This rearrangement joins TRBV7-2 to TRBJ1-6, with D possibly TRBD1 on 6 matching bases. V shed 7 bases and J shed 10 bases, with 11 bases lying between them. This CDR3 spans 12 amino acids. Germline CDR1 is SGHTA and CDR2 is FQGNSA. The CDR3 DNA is TGTGCCAGCACCACAGGGTACTCACCCCTCCACTTT. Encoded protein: CASTTGYSPLHF.